The next 25 T cell receptor beta chains were all read from a single sample in a study of Graves' ophthalmopathy and Graves' hyperthyroidism. RNA served as the template for amplifying TCR beta CDR3 regions. HTBI primers primed a first-round RT-PCR, and a second-round multiplex PCR followed. TCRdb reanalysed the multiplex PCR reads using MiXCR and keeps one entry per CDR3 protein. The table includes about 700,000 distinct CDR3 sequences, 35% to 50% detected once. The material sequenced was peripheral blood. These receptors originate from an adult man with Graves' ophthalmopathy.

The chain combines TRBV5-1 with TRBJ2-5, with D unresolved. The germline gives CDR1 SGHRS, CDR2 YFSETQ. With 0 bases removed from V and 1 base from J, the gap between germline ends came to 7 bases. The CDR3 has 14 residues. The CDR3 spells CASSLASSQETQYF. CDR3 in DNA: TGCGCCAGCAGCTTGGCCAGCAGCCAAGAGACCCAGTACTTC.

J is TRBJ2-5 and V is TRBV7-2; D is possibly TRBD2 (6 bases). V gave up 11 bases and J gave up 1 base, with 14 bases separating them. This CDR3 contains 13 residues. Germline CDR1 is SGHTA and CDR2 is FQGNSA. DNA of the CDR3: TGTGCCTGGTCGGGGAGGCTCCAAGAGACCCAGTACTTC. This sequence encodes CAWSGRLQETQYF.

This clonotype has a handful of counts. The chain employs TRBV4-2 and TRBJ2-5, with TRBD2 matching 9 bases. The germline V gene has CDR1 LGHNA and CDR2 YNFKEQ. The CDR3 runs to 18 residues. J gave up 2 bases and V 2 bases, and 12 bases lay outside the gene matches. In DNA form, the CDR3 reads TGTGCCAGCAGCCAACCCCCCGGGACTAGCTCGGGGCAAGAGACCCAGTACTTC. This translates into CASSQPPGTSSGQETQYF.

J is TRBJ1-2 and V is TRBV11-2; 7 bases match TRBD1. V trimming: 7 bases; J trimming: 1 base; junction bases outside the gene matches: 6. This CDR3 comprises 14 residues. Germline V gene lookup returns CDR1 SGHAT and CDR2 FQNNGV. This chain's CDR3 is CASINRGDNYGYTF. The CDR3 DNA follows: TGTGCCAGCATCAACAGGGGTGATAACTATGGCTACACCTTC.

The V gene is TRBV6-1, the J gene TRBJ2-7; 12 bases fit TRBD2. The CDR3 extends over 15 amino acids. CDR1 is MNHNS and CDR2 is SASEGT in the germline V gene. The ends lost 1 base at V and 3 bases at J; junction bases unmatched: 1. Here the CDR3 reads CASSEGLAGDYEQYF. The CDR3 coding sequence is TGTGCCAGCAGTGAAGGACTAGCGGGAGACTACGAGCAGTACTTC.

V is TRBV7-9 and J is TRBJ1-4; D is perhaps TRBD1 (6 bases). CDR1 is SEHNR and CDR2 is FQNEAQ in the germline V gene (reference sequence). V was trimmed by 2 bases and J by 8 bases, leaving 15 bases between them. The CDR3 is 15 amino acids. The chain's CDR3 is CASSLIAGGREKLFF. DNA for the CDR3: TGTGCCAGCAGCTTAATAGCCGGGGGGCGAGAAAAACTGTTTTTT.

This clonotype was observed at least ten times. The rearrangement uses TRBV12-3 or TRBV12-4 and TRBJ2-6; D not certain. Trimming removed 4 bases from V and 0 bases from J, with 4 bases in between. The CDR3 contains 14 residues. This CDR3 reads CASSSVSGANVLTF. CDR3 DNA sequence: TGTGCCAGCAGTTCGGTCTCTGGGGCCAACGTCCTGACTTTC.

As regards this clonotype: A much larger clone lies one base from this, so it may be a read error. The chain has TRBV7-2 and TRBJ1-4; D possibly corresponds to TRBD1 (6 bases). Looked up from germline, CDR1 is SGHTA and CDR2 is FQGNSA. The CDR3 loop spans 14 amino acids. Trimming removed 3 bases at V and 7 bases at J, with 12 bases between. The CDR3 region is CASSFRGSGEKLFF. The CDR3 DNA follows: TGTGCCAGCAGCTTTAGGGGGTCGGGTGAAAAACTGTTTTTT. Filled out from reference TRBV7-2 and TRBJ1-4, the complete variable domain reads GAGVSQSPSNKVTEKGKDVELRCDPISGHTALYWYRQSLGQGLEFLIYFQGNSAPDKSGLPSDRFSAERTGGSVSTLTIQRTQQEDSAVYLCASSFRGSGEKLFFGSGTQLSVL.

The chain recombines TRBV2 with TRBJ1-2; TRBD1 might be the D (5 bases). Germline V lookup: CDR1 SNHLY, CDR2 FYNNEI. V shed 6 bases and J shed 7 bases, with 9 bases lying between them. The CDR3 is 11 residues long. In DNA, the CDR3 is TGTGCCAGCAGGTGGAGGGGTGGCTACACCTTC. Translation: CASRWRGGYTF.

As concerns this clonotype: Because the CDR3's place on the DNA is in doubt, the DNA is left out and the CDR3 is given as listed by TCRdb. The rearrangement joins TRBV29-1 to TRBJ1-6; the D segment call TRBD1 is taken from the table without a DNA check. Germline values: CDR1 SQVTM, CDR2 ANQGSEA. The CDR3 comprises 14 residues, both ends counted. The CDR3 region is CSVGPGQGDSPLHF.

The chain uses TRBV10-3 and TRBJ1-6, with D unclear. The V gene lost 3 bases and the J gene lost 10 bases, with 4 bases spanning the gap. Germline assignment: CDR1 ENHRY and CDR2 SYGVKD. There are 11 residues in the CDR3. The CDR3, as DNA: TGTGCCATCAGTGAAGCCTCACCCCTCCACTTT. It is translated as CAISEASPLHF.

This rearrangement joins TRBV7-9 to TRBJ1-1, with 7 nucleotides matching TRBD1. The J segment lost 5 bases and the V segment lost 1 base, leaving 7 bases of the junction unmatched. The CDR3 totals 15 residues. Germline V gene data show CDR1 as SEHNR and CDR2 as FQNEAQ (reference sequence). The CDR3 protein is CASSLELPRGTEAFF. CDR3 DNA: TGTGCCAGCAGCTTAGAACTCCCCAGGGGGACTGAAGCTTTCTTT.

This chain connects TRBV7-8 to TRBJ1-2, with 7 bases identical to TRBD1. The germline V gene has CDR1 SGHVS and CDR2 FQNEAQ. The junction had 10 bases not matched to a gene; V was cut back by 5 bases and J by 7 bases. This CDR3 is built from 14 residues. The CDR3 sequence is CASSPRQGRSGYTF. CDR3 nucleotide sequence: TGTGCCAGCAGCCCCAGACAGGGACGCTCTGGCTACACCTTC.

CDR3 coding DNA: TGTGCCACCAGCAGTTCCGACAGCTATGGCTACACCTTC. Its protein product is CATSSSDSYGYTF. This chain connects TRBV15 to TRBJ1-2; TRBD1 might be the D (5 bases). The CDR3 extends over 13 amino acids. The V and J ends lost 3 bases and 4 bases respectively, with 9 bases between them. The germline gives CDR1 LNHNV, CDR2 YYDKDF (reference sequence). The full variable domain, completed using reference TRBV15 and TRBJ1-2, is DAMVIQNPRYQVTQFGKPVTLSCSQTLNHNVMYWYQQKSSQAPKLLFHYYDKDFNNEADTPDNFQSRRPNTSFCFLDIRSPGLGDTAMYLCATSSSDSYGYTFGSGTRLTVV.

V gene TRBV24-1 combines with J gene TRBJ1-5; 7 bases are shared with TRBD1. The junction had 4 bases not matched to a gene; V was cut back by 5 bases and J by 4 bases. There are 14 residues in the CDR3. CDR1 is KGHDR and CDR2 is SFDVKD in the germline V gene. CDR3 nucleotide sequence: TGTGCCACCAGTGCCACAGGGGTAAATCAGCCCCAGCATTTT. Translating it yields CATSATGVNQPQHF.

This sequence joins TRBV15 and TRBJ1-4; D not certain. The germline V gene has CDR1 LNHNV and CDR2 YYDKDF (reference sequence). The CDR3 is made up of 14 amino acids. Trimming stripped 1 base from V and 5 bases from J, with 8 bases between. CDR3 nucleotides: TGTGCCACCAGCAGAGGAGGGATAAATGAAAAACTGTTTTTT. As protein: CATSRGGINEKLFF.

This clonotype was counted ten times or more. This chain links TRBV29-1 with TRBJ1-2; D is uncertain. CDR1 is SQVTM and CDR2 is ANQGSEA in the germline V gene. The V and J ends lost 3 bases and 6 bases respectively, with 14 bases between them. The CDR3 extends over 13 amino acids. CDR3 residues: CSVDRATADGYTF. For the CDR3, the DNA is TGCAGCGTTGATCGGGCGACCGCTGATGGCTACACCTTC.

J is TRBJ1-2 and V is TRBV25-1, with a possible D match to TRBD1 (5 bases). CDR1 and CDR2 from the germline V gene are MGHDK and SYGVNS. Trimming took off 8 bases at V and 1 base at J, with 20 bases between the two ends. The CDR3 has 16 amino acids. The CDR3 nucleotides are TGTGCCAGCTCACCAATCGTCTTGGGGGATAACTATGGCTACACCTTC. It yields the protein CASSPIVLGDNYGYTF.

The sample holds many counts of this clonotype. The chain is built from TRBV10-3 and TRBJ1-4; D unresolved. Looked up from germline, CDR1 is ENHRY and CDR2 is SYGVKD. The CDR3 is 16 amino acids. The V end was cut by 5 bases, the J end by 0 bases, with 13 bases between. CDR3 sequence: CAISKKSSATNEKLFF. As DNA, the CDR3 is TGTGCCATCAGTAAAAAGAGCAGTGCAACTAATGAAAAACTGTTTTTT.

There are many counts of this clonotype. This chain links TRBV10-3 with TRBJ1-1; D ambiguous. Trimming removed 8 bases from V and 1 base from J, with 8 bases in between. The germline V gene has CDR1 ENHRY and CDR2 SYGVKD. The CDR3 loop spans 12 amino acids. The DNA for the CDR3 is TGTGCCATCGCCGACGGGAACACTGAAGCTTTCTTT. As protein: CAIADGNTEAFF.

The CDR3 spells CSVGFGTAGELFF. As DNA, the CDR3 is TGCAGCGTAGGTTTTGGGACGGCCGGGGAGCTGTTTTTT. J is TRBJ2-2 and V is TRBV29-1; D is perhaps TRBD1 or TRBD2 (5 bases each). This CDR3 spans 13 amino acids. The germline V gene encodes CDR1 SQVTM and CDR2 ANQGSEA. V was cut by 6 bases and J by 6 bases, with 14 bases left in between.

For this clonotype: One end of the junction fails to match germline, which may point to a read error. The chain links TRBV11-2 to TRBJ1-1; tentatively, D is TRBD1 (5 bases). Germline V CDR1 and CDR2: SGHAT, FQNNGV. This CDR3 has 15 residues. The chain's CDR3 is CAGSRKRGYDTEAFF. In DNA form, the CDR3 reads TGTGCCGGCAGCAGAAAAAGGGGTTATGACACTGAAGCTTTCTTT.

V and J are TRBV25-1 and TRBJ2-7, with D tentatively TRBD1 or TRBD2 (5 bases each). The CDR3 spans 15 residues. The ends were cut back, 5 bases at V and 2 bases at J, with 16 bases in the middle. Germline assignment: CDR1 MGHDK and CDR2 SYGVNS. The CDR3 reads CASSWTGTDPYEQYF. The CDR3 DNA follows: TGTGCCAGCAGTTGGACCGGGACGGACCCCTACGAGCAGTACTTC.

This clonotype was recorded only once. The chain links TRBV7-9 to TRBJ1-3; 9 nucleotides match TRBD1. This CDR3 has 15 residues. The V and J ends lost 5 bases and 7 bases, in that order; junction bases with no gene match: 9. CDR1 and CDR2 from the germline V gene are SEHNR and FQNEAQ (reference sequence). Here the CDR3 reads CASSLRDRAMNTIYF. The CDR3 DNA is TGTGCCAGCAGCCTCCGGGACAGGGCCATGAACACCATATATTTT.

This clonotype was seen ten or more times. J is TRBJ1-1 and V is TRBV7-9; D not certain. V lost 1 base to trimming and J lost 4 bases, with 4 bases between them. This CDR3 spans 12 amino acids. The V gene's germline CDR1 is SEHNR and CDR2 FQNEAQ (reference sequence). As DNA, the CDR3 is TGTGCCAGCAGCTTAGTCCGCACTGAAGCTTTCTTT. It is translated as CASSLVRTEAFF. Full variable domain (rest looked up from reference TRBV7-9 and TRBJ1-1): DTGVSQNPRHKITKRGQNVTFRCDPISEHNRLYWYRQTLGQGPEFLTYFQNEAQLEKSRLLSDRFSAERPKGSFSTLEIQRTEQGDSAMYLCASSLVRTEAFFGQGTRLTVV.